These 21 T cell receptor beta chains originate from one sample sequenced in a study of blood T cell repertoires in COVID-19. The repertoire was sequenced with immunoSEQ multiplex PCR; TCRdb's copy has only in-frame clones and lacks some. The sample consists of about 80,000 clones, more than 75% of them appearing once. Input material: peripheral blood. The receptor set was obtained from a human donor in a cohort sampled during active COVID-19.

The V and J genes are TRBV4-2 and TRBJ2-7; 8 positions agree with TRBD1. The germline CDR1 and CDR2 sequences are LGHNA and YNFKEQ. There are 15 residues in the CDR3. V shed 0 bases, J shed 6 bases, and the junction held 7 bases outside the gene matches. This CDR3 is CASSQDLAGGIEQYF. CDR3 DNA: TGTGCCAGCAGCCAAGATCTAGCAGGGGGCATCGAGCAGTACTTC.

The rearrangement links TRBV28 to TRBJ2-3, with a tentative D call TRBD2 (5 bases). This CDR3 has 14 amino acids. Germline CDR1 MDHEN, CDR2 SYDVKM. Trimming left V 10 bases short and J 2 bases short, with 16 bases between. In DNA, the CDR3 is TGTGCCACTAACCGAGGGCGGCCCACAGATACGCAGTATTTT. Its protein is CATNRGRPTDTQYF.

CDR3 sequence: CASKRSGVSAYNEQFF. For the CDR3, the DNA is TGTGCCAGTAAACGATCGGGGGTTTCGGCCTACAATGAGCAGTTCTTC. V usage is TRBV19 and J usage is TRBJ2-1, with D perhaps matching TRBD2 (6 bases). Looked up from germline, CDR1 is LNHDA and CDR2 is SQIVND (reference sequence). This CDR3 is built from 16 residues. With 7 bases removed from V and 2 bases from J, the gap between germline ends came to 18 bases.

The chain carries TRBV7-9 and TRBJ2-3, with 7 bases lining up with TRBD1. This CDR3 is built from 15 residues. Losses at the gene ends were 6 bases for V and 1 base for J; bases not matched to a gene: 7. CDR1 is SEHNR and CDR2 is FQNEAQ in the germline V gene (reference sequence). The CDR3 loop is CASRVGQARTDTQYF. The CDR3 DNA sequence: TGTGCCAGCAGGGTAGGACAGGCCCGCACAGATACGCAGTATTTT.

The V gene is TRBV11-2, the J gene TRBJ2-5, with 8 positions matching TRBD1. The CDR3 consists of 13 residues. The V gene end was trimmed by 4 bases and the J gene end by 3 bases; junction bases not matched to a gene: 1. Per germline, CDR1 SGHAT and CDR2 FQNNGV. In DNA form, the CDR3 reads TGTGCCAGCAGCTCAGGGGGCGAAGAGACCCAGTACTTC. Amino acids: CASSSGGEETQYF.

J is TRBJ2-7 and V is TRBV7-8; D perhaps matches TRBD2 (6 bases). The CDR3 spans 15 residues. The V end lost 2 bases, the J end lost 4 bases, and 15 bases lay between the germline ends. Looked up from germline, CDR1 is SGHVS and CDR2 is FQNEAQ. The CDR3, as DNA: TGTGCCAGCAGCTTACCTGGACTAAACTGGTACGAGCAGTACTTC. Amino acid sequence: CASSLPGLNWYEQYF.

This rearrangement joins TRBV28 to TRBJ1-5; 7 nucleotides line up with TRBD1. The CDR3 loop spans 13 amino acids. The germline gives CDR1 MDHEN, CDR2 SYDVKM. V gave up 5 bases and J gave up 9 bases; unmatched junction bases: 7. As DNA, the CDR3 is TGTGCCAGCAGTATGGACAGGAGCAGGCCCCAGCATTTT. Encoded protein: CASSMDRSRPQHF.

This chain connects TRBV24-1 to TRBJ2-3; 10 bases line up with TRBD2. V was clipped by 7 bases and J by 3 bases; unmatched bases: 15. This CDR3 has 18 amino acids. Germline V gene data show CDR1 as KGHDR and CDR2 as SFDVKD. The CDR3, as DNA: TGTGCCACCAGCCCGACAGGGATAGCGGGGGGAGAGACAGATACGCAGTATTTT. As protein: CATSPTGIAGGETDTQYF.

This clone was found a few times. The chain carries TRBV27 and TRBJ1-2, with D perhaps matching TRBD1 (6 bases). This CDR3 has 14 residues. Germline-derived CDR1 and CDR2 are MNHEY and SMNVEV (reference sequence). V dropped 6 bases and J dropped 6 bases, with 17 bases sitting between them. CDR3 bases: TGTGCCAGCAGGGCCCGCGGGGGCCCCAATGGCTACACCTTC. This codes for CASRARGGPNGYTF.

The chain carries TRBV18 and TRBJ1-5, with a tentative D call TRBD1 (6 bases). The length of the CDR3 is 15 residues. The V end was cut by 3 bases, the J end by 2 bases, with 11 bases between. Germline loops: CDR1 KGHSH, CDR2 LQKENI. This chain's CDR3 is CASSPEQGGNQPQHF. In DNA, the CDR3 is TGTGCCAGCTCACCGGAACAGGGAGGCAATCAGCCCCAGCATTTT.

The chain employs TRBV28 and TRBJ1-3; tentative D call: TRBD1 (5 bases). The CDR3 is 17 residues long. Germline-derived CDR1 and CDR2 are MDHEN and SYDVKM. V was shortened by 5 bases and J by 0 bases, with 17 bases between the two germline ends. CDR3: CASSPGHHSSSGNTIYF. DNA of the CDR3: TGTGCCAGCAGTCCAGGACATCACTCCTCCTCTGGAAACACCATATATTTT.

CDR3 nucleotides: TGTGCCAGCTCAGACAGGGGGAGAAACACCGGGGAGCTGTTTTTT. Its protein product is CASSDRGRNTGELFF. This chain connects TRBV28 to TRBJ2-2, with 9 bases aligning to TRBD1. The germline V gene encodes CDR1 MDHEN and CDR2 SYDVKM. CDR3 length: 15 amino acids. Losses at the gene ends were 8 bases for V and 2 bases for J; bases not matched to a gene: 6. Full variable domain (remainder filled in from reference TRBV28 and TRBJ2-2): DVKVTQSSRYLVKRTGEKVFLECVQDMDHENMFWYRQDPGLGLRLIYFSYDVKMKEKGDIPEGYSVSREKKERFSLILESASTNQTSMYLCASSDRGRNTGELFFGEGSRLTVL.

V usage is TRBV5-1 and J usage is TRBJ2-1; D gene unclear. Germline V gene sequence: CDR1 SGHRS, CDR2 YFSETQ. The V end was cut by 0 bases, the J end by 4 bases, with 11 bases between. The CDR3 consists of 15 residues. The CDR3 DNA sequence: TGCGCCAGCAGCTTGGTTGGGCAAAGTTACAATGAGCAGTTCTTC. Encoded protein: CASSLVGQSYNEQFF. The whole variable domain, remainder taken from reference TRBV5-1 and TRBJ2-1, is KAGVTQTPRYLIKTRGQQVTLSCSPISGHRSVSWYQQTPGQGLQFLFEYFSETQRNKGNFPGRFSGRQFSNSRSEMNVSTLELGDSALYLCASSLVGQSYNEQFFGPGTRLTVL.

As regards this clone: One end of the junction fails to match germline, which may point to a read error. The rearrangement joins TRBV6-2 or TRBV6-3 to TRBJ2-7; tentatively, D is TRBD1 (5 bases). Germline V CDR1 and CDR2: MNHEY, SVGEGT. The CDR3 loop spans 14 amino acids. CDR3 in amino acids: CASSGPRANYQQYF. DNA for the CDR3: TGTGCCAGCAGTGGCCCCAGGGCAAACTACCAGCAGTACTTC.

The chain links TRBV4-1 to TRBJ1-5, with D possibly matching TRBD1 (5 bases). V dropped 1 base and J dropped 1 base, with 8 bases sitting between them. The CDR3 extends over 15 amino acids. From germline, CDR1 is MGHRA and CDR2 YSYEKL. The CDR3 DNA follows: TGCGCCAGCAGCCAAGGGACACAAAGCAATCAGCCCCAGCATTTT. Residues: CASSQGTQSNQPQHF.

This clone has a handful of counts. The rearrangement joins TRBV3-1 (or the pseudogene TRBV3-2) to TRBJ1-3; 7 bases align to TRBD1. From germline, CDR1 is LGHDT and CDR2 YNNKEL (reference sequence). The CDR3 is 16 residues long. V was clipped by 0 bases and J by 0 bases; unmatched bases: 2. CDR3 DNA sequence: TGTGCCAGCAGCCAAGAGGGACAGCTCTCTGGAAACACCATATATTTT. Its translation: CASSQEGQLSGNTIYF.

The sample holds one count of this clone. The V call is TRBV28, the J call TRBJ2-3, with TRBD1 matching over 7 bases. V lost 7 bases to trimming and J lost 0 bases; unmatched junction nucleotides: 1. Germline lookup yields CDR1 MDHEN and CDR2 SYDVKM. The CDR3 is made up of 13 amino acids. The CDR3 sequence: CASTGGSTDTQYF. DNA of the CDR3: TGTGCCAGCACAGGGGGTAGCACAGATACGCAGTATTTT.

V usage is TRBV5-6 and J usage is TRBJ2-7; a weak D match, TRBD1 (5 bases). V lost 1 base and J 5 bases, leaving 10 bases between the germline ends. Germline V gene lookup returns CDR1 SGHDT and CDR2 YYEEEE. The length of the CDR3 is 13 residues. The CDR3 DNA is TGTGCCAGCAGCTTGCTCAGGGCCCACGAGCAGTACTTC. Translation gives CASSLLRAHEQYF.

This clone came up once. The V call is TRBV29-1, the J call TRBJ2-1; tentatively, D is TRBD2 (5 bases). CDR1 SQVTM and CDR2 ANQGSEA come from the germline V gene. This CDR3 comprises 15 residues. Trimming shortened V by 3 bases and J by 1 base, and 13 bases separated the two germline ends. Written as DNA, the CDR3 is TGCAGCGTTGATTCCGCGCGGGCGTCCTACAATGAGCAGTTCTTC. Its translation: CSVDSARASYNEQFF.

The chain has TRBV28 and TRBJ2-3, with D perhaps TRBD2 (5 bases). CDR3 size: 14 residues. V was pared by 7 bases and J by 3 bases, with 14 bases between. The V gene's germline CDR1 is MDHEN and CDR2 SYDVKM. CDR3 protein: CASNQRWWTDTQYF. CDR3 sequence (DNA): TGTGCCAGCAACCAGCGGTGGTGGACAGATACGCAGTATTTT.

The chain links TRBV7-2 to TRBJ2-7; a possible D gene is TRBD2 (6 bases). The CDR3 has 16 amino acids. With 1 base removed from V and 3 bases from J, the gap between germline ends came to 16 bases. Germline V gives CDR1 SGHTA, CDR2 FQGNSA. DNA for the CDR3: TGTGCCAGCAGCTTAGGGTACGGGGGAAGCTACTACGAGCAGTACTTC. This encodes CASSLGYGGSYYEQYF.